This TCR beta chain was profiled in a study of cytomegalovirus exposure and HLA in healthy donors. Researchers ran the PCR with 60 Vbeta and 13 Jbeta primers. Repertoires were generated with immunoSEQ multiplex PCR, while TCRdb's copy carries only in-frame clones and drops some. The profile shows 100,000 to 150,000 clones, approximately 70% of them singletons. Regarding the study as a whole: A later analysis linked around 15,000 TCR beta sequences to HLA alleles at 0.05 false discovery rate. TCR beta V- and J-gene trimming, according to a later analysis, was linked to a missense DCLRE1C variant. Most of the TCR beta V segments (in an earlier analysis) were productive either about 87% or about 30% of the time.

The count of this clone is one. Its antigen is not known. The V gene's germline CDR1 is LNHDA and CDR2 SQIVND (reference sequence). J was trimmed by 0 bases and V by 7 bases; bases with no gene match: 2. The CDR3 has 14 amino acids. The receptor was isolated from a man aged 60 to 69 in good health and CMV-seropositive. The chain couples TRBV19 to TRBJ1-5; 8 nucleotides align to TRBD1. The sample consisted of PBMCs. The DNA of the CDR3 is TGTGCCAGTACAGGGGGCGTTAGCAATCAGCCCCAGCATTTT. Its protein product is CASTGGVSNQPQHF. The full variable domain, with the rest looked up from reference TRBV19 and TRBJ1-5, is DGGITQSPKYLFRKEGQNVTLSCEQNLNHDAMYWYRQDPGQGLRLIYYSQIVNDFQKGDIAEGYSVSREKKESFPLTVTSAQKNPTAFYLCASTGGVSNQPQHFGDGTRLSIL.